This T cell receptor beta chain appears in the sequencing data of a study of cytomegalovirus exposure and HLA in healthy donors (dated by TCRdb to about 2017). For context, the study as a whole: In an earlier analysis of some 550 of the donors, roughly 300 Gb of sequence data and roughly 100 million unique TCR beta sequences from about 190 million T cells were reported. The later analysis used no new phenotypic data to find candidate immune exposures, relying instead on TCR beta sequences and their occurrence across donors. The aim of the study was to test whether cataloging public T cell receptors could identify signatures of past pathogen exposure. Along with the approximately 700-subject first cohort, a separate validation cohort of over a hundred different subjects was used. The study combined high-throughput TCR immunosequencing, statistical association of individual TCRs with disease status, and machine learning to predict cytomegalovirus infection status. Several DR-DQ haplotypes were handled as single units for association and clustering because linkage in the cohort was strong. The number of typed donors differed by locus: 629-630 for A, B, C, DRB1 and DQB1; 522 for DQA1; 606 for DPA1; and about 450 for DPB1. The study profiled the T cell repertoires of about 720 subjects by immunosequencing and related them to cytomegalovirus serostatus. A later genetic analysis used genome-wide SNP genotypes for about 60% of the roughly 700 donors, treating that subset as a discovery cohort. All discovery cohort repertoires had been generated on a single sequencing platform. An earlier analysis of 500 to 650 of the donors applied high-throughput TCR beta sequencing to assess whether each TCR beta V gene segment acted as functional or pseudogenic. On average, roughly 200,000 unique TCR beta nucleotide sequences were sequenced per donor among fewer than 500 genotyped donors of the cohort, with 15% to 20% of those sequences being non-productive. A later analysis re-analyzed previously published TCR beta repertoires from 550 to 700 donors and added high-resolution HLA genotyping to study TCR occurrence patterns. Donor age, sex, ethnicity and CMV serostatus were compiled alongside the repertoire data. Among the approximately 430 genotyped donors, around 81% belonged to the genetic ancestry cluster associated with self-reported Caucasian donors. About 300 gigabases of sequencing data and tens of millions of unique TCR sequences were included in an early release covering roughly 600 HLA-typed donors. HLA typing covered class I and class II loci at four-digit resolution.

The cohort comprised approximately 700 healthy bone marrow donors. At the time of sampling, all cohort members were nominally healthy, though unrecorded immune exposures were likely present. The donor tested CMV seropositive and was one of the 289 seropositive cohort members. Every donor gave a peripheral blood sample, and the peripheral blood mononuclear cells from that sample were used for TCR beta sequencing. Genomic DNA was extracted from the blood cell samples with the Qiagen DNeasy Blood Extraction Kit. The CDR3 contains 16 residues, cysteine and phenylalanine counted. Only the CDR3 part of the read is kept: 48 bases, read in frame from the first base. The junction carries 16 bases between V and J, which are trimmed by 4 bases and 2 bases respectively. In the germline V gene, CDR1 corresponds to SGHDT and CDR2 to YYEEEE. Beyond this particular receptor, the publication reports: In a later genetic analysis, a missense DCLRE1C variant was associated with V-gene and J-gene trimming of TCR beta chains, and the association was replicated in an independent cohort. Correlated functional status among segregating V segments might be attributable to linkage disequilibrium, but an unknown experimental factor could not be ruled out. It was suggested by the authors that the approach could potentially be generalized to other disease states and immunological phenotypes. A later analysis found that HLA-associated TCR beta chains were more clonally expanded and had lower generation probabilities than equally common non-associated chains. While some public TCRs were present in many individuals, most TCR sequences turned up only very rarely across donors. Strong co-occurrence of HLA alleles, especially DR and DQ, made assigning TCR associations to individual alleles difficult. A later analysis found that most CMV-associated TCR beta chains appeared HLA-restricted, with HLA associations seemingly driven largely by CMV exposure. A further reported finding was that TCR beta sequences accurately predicted the HLA-A and HLA-B alleles for most subjects in the first cohort. This cohort had only TCR beta chains sequenced, and the lack of alpha or paired-chain data limited which features could be detected. According to a later analysis, parvovirus B19, influenza, CMV and Epstein-Barr virus appeared linked to several top co-occurrence clusters. The only immune exposure information available for the cohort was CMV serostatus. The classifier was reported to diagnose cytomegalovirus status with high specificity and sensitivity in both the original and validation cohorts. A cluster of highly shared sequence variants was judged likely to be a technical artifact of the sequencing pipeline. In a later analysis, TCR association rates were found to vary across HLA loci, with the most associated TCRs seen for DRB1 alleles and the fewest for HLA-C alleles. In vitro tests confirmed that a few of the cytomegalovirus-associated TCR beta chains recognize cytomegalovirus antigens. In an earlier analysis of approximately 590 of the donors, most TCR beta V segments were observed in productive rearrangements about 87% or about 30% of the time, broadly matching IMGT annotations. Because the 87-base-pair reads could not distinguish some IMGT-functional V segments, including TRBV6-2 and TRBV6-3, those segments were excluded. At a false discovery rate of 0.05, a later analysis linked 16,951 TCR beta sequences to specific HLA alleles. Because HLA typing was missing for some donors at each locus, association tests included only the typed subset. Because counts were too low, roughly 16 rarely observed V segments, including chromosome 9 orphons, were left out of the earlier analysis of over 550 of the donors. The study gave a list of some 150 TCR beta chains associated with cytomegalovirus. Sequencing depth was assumed to be roughly uniform across donors in the presence/absence analyses, though that assumption may not hold. A later genetic analysis reported fewer N-insertions in productive TCRs among donors in an Asian-associated ancestry cluster than the approximately 700-donor mean.

Library generation was performed with the immunoSEQ multiplex PCR assay. A mixture of 60 forward primers for TCR Vbeta segments and 13 reverse primers for TCR Jbeta segments was used in the multiplex PCR. A multiplex PCR assay on genomic DNA amplified the CDR3 region of rearranged TCR beta genes. Amplified TCR beta libraries were sequenced as 87-base-pair reads on the Illumina HiSeq System. In the source study's methods: A later analysis tallied around 87 million unique TCR beta chains across the 666 repertoires, and about 12 million of those chains were shared by two or more donors. A nearest-neighbor algorithm error-corrected the raw reads and collapsed the reads into unique sequences, merging closely related sequences to remove PCR and sequencing errors. Alignment of CDR3 sequences to IMGT reference sequences was used to assign V, D and J gene segments. For a sequence to be retained, a match of at least six nucleotides was required to both a V gene segment and a J gene segment. A rearrangement counted as productive if the CDR3 had no stop codons and remained in frame with V and J, and every other rearrangement counted as non-productive. CDR3 was defined by IMGT convention, running from the second conserved V-encoded cysteine to the conserved J-encoded phenylalanine. In an earlier analysis of roughly 610 of the donors, sequences lacking an unambiguous match to a single V gene segment were excluded. In an earlier analysis of approximately 610 of the donors, V segments were called functional above 56.7% productive rearrangements and were called segregating when the between-donor standard deviation exceeded 5%. A statistical classification framework was built for diagnosing cytomegalovirus status from the catalog of TCR beta chain sequences. V and J gene assignment, in a later analysis, came from comparing TCR nucleotide sequences with IMGT/GENE-DB human TR gene sequences. The TCRdist pipeline was used in a later analysis to assign CDR3 sequences and most-parsimonious VDJ recombination scenarios. In a later analysis, each TCR beta chain was defined by its CDR3 amino acid sequence together with its V-gene family, and reads without a unique V-gene family were excluded. In a later analysis, around 600 highly shared, low-generation-probability nucleotide sequences were removed to address suspected cross-contamination and a sequencing artifact. A later analysis calculated a clonal expansion index for each public chain from normalized within-repertoire ranks of inferred template counts. A later analysis computed generation probabilities with a VDJ recombination model fitted to out-of-frame rearrangements, and checked the results against IGoR. In a later analysis, TCR-TCR, TCR-HLA and TCR-CMV co-occurrence was scored with hypergeometric tests, and a repertoire-size bias correction was applied to TCR pairs. To estimate false discovery rates, a later analysis permuted the HLA or CMV assignments 20 times. A later analysis grouped co-occurring TCRs with DBSCAN, adding TCRdist sequence similarity when clustering within HLA-allele-positive subsets. Co-occurrence clustering excluded repertoires with fewer than 30,000 or more than 120,000 public chains, plus five with anomalous nucleotide sharing. Sourced from immuneACCESS, this table was stored by TCRdb with only in-frame sequences that have V and J called. A share of the clones is absent; for the studies checked, an unresolved V gene accounts for under half, and the remainder has no known explanation. V and J calls and clone size are given by that table; D and trimming were obtained from the DNA. This sample holds about 130,000 clones; about 80% were observed only once. The ten largest make up 7.5% to 9.5% of the sample.

On this clone itself: The clone's antigen remains unknown. No per-base quality is available; no much larger clone lies one base away.

The source of this sequence is a man younger than 45 in good health and CMV-seropositive. Material for sequencing was PBMCs. Recombination connected TRBV5-6 to TRBJ1-3; the D gene is perhaps TRBD1, from 5 matching bases. The encoded CDR3 is CASSPFRANTGNTIYF. The DNA sequence is TGTGCCAGCAGCCCGTTCAGGGCTAATACTGGAAACACCATATATTTT.